This record looks at one TCR beta chain sequence and its context. Its antigen is as yet unknown. The J segment lost 0 bases and the V segment lost 8 bases, leaving 5 bases of the junction unmatched. The CDR3 consists of 14 residues. Germline loops: CDR1 GTSNPN, CDR2 SVGIG (reference sequence). These data come from a study of post-analysis software for immune sequencing data. Study-level information: Progressive-relapsing, secondary progressive and relapsing-remitting multiple sclerosis were among the disease courses included. Study conclusions and caveats: Clustering by F measure revealed strong co-clustering among samples prepared together in one batch. The five TRBV segments detected at higher frequency in patients than in controls included TRBV5-6, TRBV5-1 and TRBV20-1. The normalized Chao1 diversity of multiple sclerosis patients was significantly lower than that of controls.

Each TCR beta cDNA library carried unique molecular identifiers. The T cell input of roughly 0.95 to 10 million gave roughly 500,000 cDNA molecules. TCRdb fed the PCR reads into MiXCR, producing one record per CDR3 protein. Of about 820,000 distinct CDR3 sequences in the sample, about 57% are singletons; the top ten hold 4.6%. Sequencing was done on a sample of blood. The rearrangement uses TRBV30 and TRBJ2-3; 10 nucleotides align to TRBD2. The origin of this receptor is a girl aged 10 to 17 with multiple sclerosis. The CDR3, as DNA: TGTGCCAGTAATAGCGGGGGGAGCACAGATACGCAGTATTTT. It specifies CASNSGGSTDTQYF.